The 32 T cell receptor beta chains below were found in one sample sequenced in a study of T cell responses to AZD1222 COVID-19 vaccine (dated by TCRdb to the early 2020s). Per the publication, the time point label means: baseline before first vaccination. Libraries were constructed by the immunoSEQ multiplex PCR assay. TCRdb holds this immuneACCESS table with in-frame rearrangements only. Some clones are missing; in checked studies, unresolved V genes explain under half, and the rest has no known cause. The sample contains approximately 180,000 clones, about 89% of them found a single time. The ten top clones hold about 1.5% of the sample. The starting material was peripheral blood, obtained on day 0 of AZD1222 vaccination. Every receptor here comes from an adult in good health.

The rearrangement uses TRBV7-2 and TRBJ2-2, with a weak D call TRBD1 (6 bases). The CDR3 contains 16 residues. Germline V CDR1 and CDR2: SGHTA, FQGNSA. Between the trimmed V and J ends, which lost 4 bases and 0 bases, there was a span of 12 bases. In DNA form, the CDR3 reads TGTGCCAGCAGCTATGTAGGGACACCGAACACCGGGGAGCTGTTTTTT. Protein: CASSYVGTPNTGELFF.

V gene TRBV18 combines with J gene TRBJ2-7; maybe TRBD1 (6 bases). Germline V gene data show CDR1 as KGHSH and CDR2 as LQKENI. V dropped 2 bases and J dropped 6 bases, with 11 bases sitting between them. This CDR3 region has 13 residues. In DNA form, the CDR3 reads TGTGCCAGCTCACCAGTCCCACAGGGCGAGCAGTACTTC. This sequence encodes CASSPVPQGEQYF.

V usage is TRBV7-8 and J usage is TRBJ1-6, with D possibly being TRBD1 (6 bases). CDR3 length equals 14 residues. CDR1 is SGHVS, CDR2 FQNEAQ, per germline. The V end was cut by 1 base, the J end by 9 bases, with 10 bases between. The CDR3, as DNA: TGTGCCAGCAGCTTAGAGGGGGAGACTTCACCCCTCCACTTT. The encoded protein is CASSLEGETSPLHF.

The chain combines TRBV6-4 with TRBJ2-7, with 9 bases matching TRBD1. V was pared by 10 bases and J by 0 bases, with 4 bases of the junction left unmatched. This CDR3 region has 13 residues. Germline loops: CDR1 MRHNA, CDR2 SNTAGT. This CDR3 is CAKRTGVSYEQYV. The CDR3 coding sequence is TGTGCCAAGAGGACAGGGGTCTCCTACGAGCAGTACGTC.

The CDR3 is CASSPSRSNEKLFF. Here the CDR3 DNA reads TGTGCCAGCTCACCAAGCAGGTCGAATGAAAAACTGTTTTTT. This chain links TRBV18 with TRBJ1-4; no definite D call. The CDR3 extends over 14 amino acids. Trimming left V 2 bases short and J 5 bases short, with 9 bases between. Germline V gene lookup returns CDR1 KGHSH and CDR2 LQKENI.

The gene calls are TRBV24-1 and TRBJ1-4; TRBD1 matches at 9 bases. The V segment lost 2 bases and the J segment 5 bases; nucleotides outside the gene matches: 5. Germline lookup yields CDR1 KGHDR and CDR2 SFDVKD. The CDR3 spans 16 residues. The CDR3 DNA is TGTGCCACCAGTGATTCATCCGGGACAGGGAATGAAAAACTGTTTTTT. This encodes CATSDSSGTGNEKLFF.

The gene calls are TRBV5-1 and TRBJ2-3, with 10 nucleotides matching TRBD2. The CDR3 sequence is 15 residues long. V was pared by 5 bases and J by 2 bases, with 5 bases of the junction left unmatched. Germline values: CDR1 SGHRS, CDR2 YFSETQ. The CDR3 spells CASSLAGVITDTQYF. The CDR3 DNA reads as TGCGCCAGCAGTCTAGCGGGGGTAATCACAGATACGCAGTATTTT.

Notes on this clone: In this CDR3 the conserved last residue, phenylalanine or tryptophan, is missing, so a read error is likely. The DNA is left out, because the CDR3 cannot be placed on it with certainty; the CDR3 is given as TCRdb lists it. CDR3 sequence: CASSPEGTLVKLR. The chain couples TRBV18 to TRBJ1-1. The CDR3 comprises 13 residues, both ends counted. The V gene's germline CDR1 is KGHSH and CDR2 LQKENI.

The chain combines TRBV7-9 with TRBJ1-4; tentative D call: TRBD1 (6 bases). The CDR3 spans 15 residues. Trimming removed 5 bases at V and 0 bases at J, with 10 bases between. Germline assignment: CDR1 SEHNR and CDR2 FQNEAQ (reference sequence). CDR3 residues: CASSPRQATNEKLFF. Here the CDR3 DNA reads TGTGCCAGCAGCCCCCGACAGGCAACTAATGAAAAACTGTTTTTT.

The chain couples TRBV28 to TRBJ2-1, with D perhaps matching TRBD2 (5 bases). This CDR3 has 16 residues. Germline-derived CDR1 and CDR2 are MDHEN and SYDVKM. V was trimmed by 4 bases and J by 7 bases, leaving 20 bases between them. CDR3 region: CASSSPRAHGINEQFF. In nucleotides, the CDR3 is TGTGCCAGCAGTTCTCCGCGGGCCCACGGTATTAATGAGCAGTTCTTC.

Turning to this clone: One end of the junction fails to match germline, which may point to a read error. This sequence joins TRBV10-2 and TRBJ1-6; D unresolved. The CDR3 is 13 residues long. Germline CDR1 reads WSHSY; CDR2 reads SAAADI. CDR3: CASSVDLISPLHF. CDR3 DNA sequence: TGCGCCAGTAGTGTCGATCTTATATCACCCCTCCACTTT.

V and J are TRBV7-2 and TRBJ2-5; tentative D call: TRBD1 (5 bases). Trimming left V 0 bases short and J 0 bases short, with 11 bases between. Germline V lookup: CDR1 SGHTA, CDR2 FQGNSA. The CDR3 is 16 amino acids. The CDR3 nucleotides read TGTGCCAGCAGCTTAGCGGTAGGGGCTAACCAAGAGACCCAGTACTTC. Protein: CASSLAVGANQETQYF.

The chain is built from TRBV5-1 and TRBJ1-1, with D possibly being TRBD1 (5 bases). CDR1 and CDR2 (germline): SGHRS, YFSETQ. The CDR3 contains 13 residues. Trimming shortened V by 3 bases and J by 2 bases, and 8 bases separated the two germline ends. The CDR3 nucleotides are TGCGCCAGCAGCTCCGACAGTAACACTGAAGCTTTCTTT. It yields the protein CASSSDSNTEAFF.

The V and J genes are TRBV19 and TRBJ1-6, with D perhaps matching TRBD1 (5 bases). V lost 6 bases and J lost 10, with 22 bases in between. Per the germline V gene, CDR1 is LNHDA and CDR2 is SQIVND (reference sequence). The CDR3 is made up of 16 amino acids. The CDR3 loop is CASRVDSSARESPLHF. As DNA, the CDR3 is TGTGCCAGTAGGGTTGACAGTTCTGCACGAGAATCACCCCTCCACTTT.

This chain links TRBV5-1 with TRBJ1-4; TRBD1 is a possible D gene (6 bases). The ends were cut back, 2 bases at V and 8 bases at J, with 13 bases in the middle. This CDR3 is built from 14 residues. The germline gives CDR1 SGHRS, CDR2 YFSETQ. The CDR3 nucleotides read TGCGCCAGCAGCTTACAGGGTCAGGAGGAAAAACTGTTTTTT. Encoded protein: CASSLQGQEEKLFF.

J is TRBJ1-4 and V is TRBV15, with TRBD1 matching over 7 bases. Losses at the gene ends were 3 bases for V and 6 bases for J; bases not matched to a gene: 7. The CDR3 spans 15 residues. Germline V gene data show CDR1 as LNHNV and CDR2 as YYDKDF (reference sequence). The DNA of the CDR3 is TGTGCCACCAGCAGGGACCTACAGGGGTATGAAAAACTGTTTTTT. Translation gives CATSRDLQGYEKLFF.

The genes are TRBV20-1 and TRBJ2-5; D call uncertain. Between the trimmed V and J ends, which lost 6 bases and 2 bases, there was a span of 4 bases. The CDR3 is made up of 10 amino acids. In germline, CDR1 is DFQATT, CDR2 SNEGSKA (reference sequence). The CDR3 region is CSAEQETQYF. As DNA, the CDR3 is TGCAGTGCAGAGCAAGAGACCCAGTACTTC.

The rearrangement links TRBV10-2 to TRBJ2-7, with D possibly being TRBD1 or TRBD2 (5 bases each). There are 13 residues in the CDR3. The V gene lost 2 bases and the J gene lost 6 bases, with 11 bases spanning the gap. CDR1 and CDR2 (germline): WSHSY, SAAADI. The CDR3 region is CASSERGVTEQYF. CDR3 nucleotides: TGCGCCAGCAGTGAGAGAGGGGTGACCGAGCAGTACTTC.

V gene TRBV28 combines with J gene TRBJ1-2; unclear D gene. The CDR3 extends over 15 amino acids. The germline V gene has CDR1 MDHEN and CDR2 SYDVKM. Trimming took 3 bases from V and 5 from J, leaving 16 bases between them. CDR3 residues: CASSFGEPPLYGYTF. The CDR3, as DNA: TGTGCCAGCAGTTTCGGGGAACCGCCCCTATATGGCTACACCTTC.

The chain carries TRBV4-2 and TRBJ1-2, with D uncertain. Germline V lookup: CDR1 LGHNA, CDR2 YNFKEQ. This CDR3 has 14 amino acids. V lost 1 base, J lost 5 bases, and 11 bases lay in between. Written as DNA, the CDR3 is TGTGCCAGCAGCCAAGGGGCAGGTTTATATGGCTACACCTTC. It specifies CASSQGAGLYGYTF.

V gene TRBV2 combines with J gene TRBJ1-3; D not resolved. The germline V gene encodes CDR1 SNHLY and CDR2 FYNNEI. This CDR3 spans 13 amino acids. V lost 2 bases and J 7 bases, leaving 9 bases between the germline ends. CDR3 DNA sequence: TGTGCCAGCAGTGAAAGGGCTAGCAACACCATATATTTT. It yields the protein CASSERASNTIYF.

The chain has TRBV7-8 and TRBJ2-5, with 9 bases fitting TRBD1. The V gene end was trimmed by 1 base and the J gene end by 1 base; junction bases not matched to a gene: 4. CDR1 is SGHVS, CDR2 FQNEAQ, per germline. CDR3 size: 16 residues. CDR3 protein: CASSLVDRGTQETQYF. The CDR3 bases are TGTGCCAGCAGCTTAGTTGACAGGGGGACCCAAGAGACCCAGTACTTC.

CDR3 sequence reads: CASSPGSQGTNEKLFF. The DNA for the CDR3 is TGTGCCAGCAGCCCAGGGTCGCAGGGGACTAATGAAAAACTGTTTTTT. The chain joins TRBV7-8 to TRBJ1-4; D perhaps matches TRBD1 (6 bases). From germline, CDR1 is SGHVS and CDR2 FQNEAQ. This CDR3 has 16 amino acids. With 5 bases removed from V and 2 bases from J, the gap between germline ends came to 15 bases.

The chain joins TRBV7-9 to TRBJ1-2; D call uncertain. V lost 1 base to trimming and J lost 5 bases, with 14 bases between them. The CDR3 covers 15 residues. Germline V CDR1 and CDR2: SEHNR, FQNEAQ (reference sequence). CDR3 loop: CASSLGAVEGYGYTF. The CDR3 bases are TGTGCCAGCAGCTTAGGAGCAGTCGAAGGGTATGGCTACACCTTC.

The count of this clone is one. The V gene is TRBV19, the J gene TRBJ2-1, with no clear D. CDR3 length equals 15 residues. The V gene's germline CDR1 is LNHDA and CDR2 SQIVND (reference sequence). Trimming removed 8 bases at V and 5 bases at J, with 19 bases between. The CDR3 DNA reads as TGTGCCAGTGCTTCTTCCTCCCTCTTCCACAATGAGCAGTTCTTC. Its protein is CASASSSLFHNEQFF.

The CDR3 coding sequence is TGTGCCACCAGCAGAGAAGGAACAGGCGAAAACATTCAGTACTTC. Amino acids: CATSREGTGENIQYF. The chain links TRBV15 to TRBJ2-4; the D gene is possibly TRBD1 (5 bases). Trimming removed 0 bases at V and 5 bases at J, with 11 bases between. Germline lookup yields CDR1 LNHNV and CDR2 YYDKDF (reference sequence). This CDR3 is 15 amino acids long.

The chain is built from TRBV10-3 and TRBJ1-1, with TRBD1 as a possible D gene (5 bases). There are 16 residues in the CDR3. Trimming shortened V by 3 bases and J by 0 bases, and 14 bases separated the two germline ends. Per germline, CDR1 ENHRY and CDR2 SYGVKD. The CDR3 here is CAISDTGPTMNTEAFF. CDR3 coding DNA: TGTGCCATCAGTGATACGGGACCGACCATGAACACTGAAGCTTTCTTT.

This clone was seen only a few times. CDR3 in amino acids: CASSLQSLQQYF. Here the CDR3 DNA reads TGTGCCAGCAGCTTACAAAGTCTCCAGCAGTACTTC. The genes are TRBV7-8 and TRBJ2-7; D remains unclear. The CDR3 has 12 residues. From germline, CDR1 is SGHVS and CDR2 FQNEAQ. Trimming removed 2 bases from V and 8 bases from J, with 10 bases in between.

The chain uses TRBV6-5 and TRBJ1-6; possible D gene TRBD1, 6 bases. CDR1 and CDR2 from the germline V gene are MNHEY and SVGAGI. The CDR3 is 15 residues long. Deletions cut 8 bases from V and 6 bases from J, with 17 bases between. The CDR3 reads CASHSTGGRNSPLHF. CDR3 sequence (DNA): TGTGCCAGCCATAGTACGGGGGGGCGTAATTCACCCCTCCACTTT.

The chain combines TRBV5-6 with TRBJ2-1, with D perhaps TRBD1 (5 bases). Germline loops: CDR1 SGHDT, CDR2 YYEEEE. With 4 bases removed from V and 10 bases from J, the gap between germline ends came to 9 bases. This CDR3 contains 11 residues. CDR3 region: CASSGAKEQFF. DNA of the CDR3: TGTGCCAGCAGCGGGGCCAAAGAGCAGTTCTTC.

Comment on this clone: The junction shows a germline mismatch at one end, possibly a read error. This chain links TRBV7-7 with TRBJ1-4; TRBD1 is a possible D gene (5 bases). Germline CDR1 and CDR2: SSHAT and FNYEAQ (reference sequence). This CDR3 is built from 18 residues. In DNA form, the CDR3 reads TGTGCTAGCAGCTTGGGGCGGGGGTGGAGGTTTTTTAATGAAAAACTGTTTTTT. It codes for CASSLGRGWRFFNEKLFF.

The chain links TRBV3-1 (or the pseudogene TRBV3-2) to TRBJ1-6; D is perhaps TRBD1 (6 bases). The CDR3 is made up of 16 amino acids. Germline V gives CDR1 LGHDT, CDR2 YNNKEL (reference sequence). Trimming took off 2 bases at V and 8 bases at J, with 16 bases between the two ends. CDR3 nucleotide sequence: TGTGCCAGCAGCCAAAACAGGGAGCAGAATGATTCACCCCTCCACTTT. This gives the protein CASSQNREQNDSPLHF.